Shown below are 6 T cell receptor beta chains from a single sample sequenced in a study of T cell responses to AZD1222 COVID-19 vaccine. Assay used: immunoSEQ multiplex PCR; TCRdb lists only in-frame clones, some missing. The repertoire includes some 150,000 clones, around nine tenths of them detected once, and roughly 5% sits in the top ten. This material consisted of peripheral blood, taken on day 0 of AZD1222 vaccination. The receptor source for this set is an adult in good health.

V usage is TRBV10-3 and J usage is TRBJ1-5; D is undetermined. Looked up from germline, CDR1 is ENHRY and CDR2 is SYGVKD. This CDR3 is built from 14 residues. V was trimmed by 5 bases and J by 0 bases, leaving 8 bases between them. The CDR3 sequence is CAISLGDSNQPQHF. DNA for the CDR3: TGTGCCATCAGTCTTGGGGATAGCAATCAGCCCCAGCATTTT.

The rearrangement links TRBV5-8 to TRBJ1-2; D uncertain. The V and J ends lost 0 bases and 4 bases respectively, with 10 bases between them. CDR3 length: 14 residues. Germline V lookup: CDR1 SGHTS, CDR2 YDEGEE. In DNA, the CDR3 is TGTGCCAGCAGCTTGGGGGGTATTGGCTATGGCTACACCTTC. Its translation: CASSLGGIGYGYTF. The full variable domain, in which reference TRBV5-8 and TRBJ1-2 provide the parts outside the CDR3, is EAGVTQSPTHLIKTRGQQATLRCSPISGHTSVYWYQQALGLGLQFLLWYDEGEERNRGNFPPRFSGRQFPNYSSELNVNALELEDSALYLCASSLGGIGYGYTFGSGTRLTVV.

V gene TRBV10-2 combines with J gene TRBJ1-1; 8 bases are shared with TRBD1. Germline V gives CDR1 WSHSY, CDR2 SAAADI. CDR3 length: 15 amino acids. The V segment lost 8 bases and the J segment 1 base; nucleotides outside the gene matches: 9. CDR3 region: CASRRGTGENTEAFF. Here the CDR3 DNA reads TGCGCCAGCCGCCGGGGGACAGGAGAGAACACTGAAGCTTTCTTT.

This chain links TRBV28 with TRBJ1-1; unclear D gene. V lost 4 bases and J 3 bases, leaving 12 bases between the germline ends. The CDR3 contains 14 residues. The germline CDR1 and CDR2 sequences are MDHEN and SYDVKM. Written as DNA, the CDR3 is TGTGCCAGCAGTTCGACGAGGTGGGACACTGAAGCTTTCTTT. This encodes CASSSTRWDTEAFF. The whole variable domain, filled in from reference TRBV28 and TRBJ1-1, reads DVKVTQSSRYLVKRTGEKVFLECVQDMDHENMFWYRQDPGLGLRLIYFSYDVKMKEKGDIPEGYSVSREKKERFSLILESASTNQTSMYLCASSSTRWDTEAFFGQGTRLTVV.

CDR3 residues: CASSTTSGSYNEQFF. CDR3 DNA: TGTGCCAGCAGCACGACTAGCGGCTCCTACAATGAGCAGTTCTTC. This chain links TRBV11-2 with TRBJ2-1, with TRBD2 matching over 9 bases. This CDR3 has 15 amino acids. Looked up from germline, CDR1 is SGHAT and CDR2 is FQNNGV. The V segment lost 5 bases and the J segment 0 bases; nucleotides outside the gene matches: 2.

The V and J genes are TRBV5-4 and TRBJ1-1; D gene uncertain. This CDR3 has 15 amino acids. V was shortened by 4 bases and J by 1 base, with 14 bases between the two germline ends. CDR1 SGHNT and CDR2 YYREEE come from the germline V gene (reference sequence). CDR3 sequence reads: CASSPLRVGNTEAFF. The CDR3 DNA is TGTGCCAGCAGCCCTCTCCGTGTCGGGAACACTGAAGCTTTCTTT.